These T cell receptor beta chains were read from a single sample in a study of blood T cell repertoires in COVID-19. TCRdb's table, derived via immunoSEQ multiplex PCR, lists solely in-frame clones and lacks some. The sample shows approximately 100,000 clones, 80% to 95% of them seen only once. The sample comprised peripheral blood. Every receptor here comes from a man aged 55 to 70 with acute or convalescent COVID-19. Both conserved end residues are part of each CDR3. Fields, in order: CDR3 protein, CDR3 DNA, D gene, clone size, V gene, J gene. D genes are given only for firm matches. Some rows have no size entry. The others give once, few or many, or a class for an expanded clone.

CASSLWRGTQPQHF	TGTGCCAGCAGTTTATGGCGGGGAACTCAGCCCCAGCATTTT	.	.	TRBV27	TRBJ1-5
CASSRDSNNQPQHF	TGTGCCAGCAGCCGGGACAGCAACAATCAGCCCCAGCATTTT	TRBD1	.	TRBV5-8	TRBJ1-5
CASSVQSGSHYEQYF	TGTGCCAGCAGCGTTCAGAGCGGGAGCCACTACGAGCAGTACTTC	TRBD2	.	TRBV14	TRBJ2-7
CASTEGDQPQHF	TGTGCCAGCACCGAGGGGGATCAGCCCCAGCATTTT	.	.	TRBV6-6	TRBJ1-5
CATSDSLAGVLQETQYF	TGTGCCACCAGTGATTCACTAGCGGGAGTGCTCCAAGAGACCCAGTACTTC	TRBD2	.	TRBV24-1	TRBJ2-5
CASSDRGGYTF	TGTGCCAGCAGCGATCGGGGGGGCTACACCTTC	.	.	TRBV9	TRBJ1-2
CASSSGRNSPLHF	TGTGCCAGCAGCTCCGGGAGGAATTCACCCCTCCACTTT	.	.	TRBV6-6	TRBJ1-6
CASSVVAGGPNNEQFF	TGTGCCAGCAGCGTAGTAGCTGGAGGGCCTAACAATGAGCAGTTCTTC	.	.	TRBV9	TRBJ2-1
CATSREISNQPQHF	TGTGCCACCAGCAGGGAGATTAGCAATCAGCCCCAGCATTTT	.	.	TRBV15	TRBJ1-5
CASSPELSYNYGYTF	TGTGCCAGCTCTCCGGAGTTGTCCTATAACTATGGCTACACCTTC	.	.	TRBV18	TRBJ1-2
CAWSLVAGNTEAFF	TGTGCCTGGAGCCTAGTTGCGGGGAACACTGAAGCTTTCTTT	.	.	TRBV30	TRBJ1-1
CASSQNRGRVYGYTF	TGTGCCAGCAGCCAGAACAGGGGGCGAGTCTATGGCTACACCTTC	TRBD1	.	TRBV11-2	TRBJ1-2
CASSPRGLSNTGELFF	TGTGCCAGCAGCCCCCGGGGACTATCGAACACCGGGGAGCTGTTTTTT	TRBD2	.	TRBV3-1/TRBV3-2	TRBJ2-2
CASSPTLAGGPYEQYF	TGTGCCAGCAGTCCGACCTTAGCGGGAGGGCCCTACGAGCAGTACTTC	TRBD2	.	TRBV28	TRBJ2-7
CASSSVGTNANTGELFF	TGCGCCAGCAGCTCCGTGGGGACTAATGCGAACACCGGGGAGCTGTTTTTT	TRBD2	.	TRBV5-1	TRBJ2-2
CASSLHREGTGELFF	TGCGCCAGCAGTTTACACAGGGAGGGCACCGGGGAGCTGTTTTTT	.	.	TRBV5-1	TRBJ2-2
CASSFPQGGIGNQPQHF	TGTGCCAGCAGTTTCCCCCAGGGTGGGATCGGCAATCAGCCCCAGCATTTT	.	.	TRBV28	TRBJ1-5
CASSPLPRQVPHSPLHF	TGTGCCAGCTCCCCTCTCCCCCGACAGGTCCCGCATTCACCCCTCCACTTT	.	.	TRBV18	TRBJ1-6
CASSLGLAGYTGELFF	TGCGCCAGCAGCTTGGGGCTAGCGGGATACACCGGGGAGCTGTTTTTT	TRBD2	.	TRBV5-1	TRBJ2-2
CASKGLATSGGRNEQFF	TGTGCCAGTAAGGGCCTCGCGACTAGCGGGGGGAGAAATGAGCAGTTCTTC	TRBD2	.	TRBV19	TRBJ2-1
CASSSLHKNRGSRTEAFF	TGTGCCAGCAGCTCCTTACATAAAAACAGGGGCAGTAGGACTGAAGCTTTCTTT	TRBD1	.	TRBV7-9	TRBJ1-1
CASSFLDTDTQYF	TGTGCCAGCAGTTTCCTAGACACAGATACGCAGTATTTT	.	.	TRBV12-3/TRBV12-4	TRBJ2-3
CASSPLRGGANVLTF	TGTGCCAGCAGCCCACTGCGGGGTGGGGCCAACGTCCTGACTTTC	.	.	TRBV3-1/TRBV3-2	TRBJ2-6
CASGGDASEGETQYF	TGCGCCAGCGGGGGGGACGCATCTGAGGGGGAGACCCAGTACTTC	TRBD2	.	TRBV10-1	TRBJ2-5
CASSSDRVDLTSGANVLTF	TGTGCCAGCAGTTCGGACAGGGTCGATCTAACTTCTGGGGCCAACGTCCTGACTTTC	TRBD1	.	TRBV27	TRBJ2-6
CSVSSTGATDTQYF	TGCAGCGTCTCTTCGACAGGGGCCACAGATACGCAGTATTTT	TRBD1	.	TRBV29-1	TRBJ2-3
CASSPYRESNQPQHF	TGTGCCAGCAGCCCTTACAGGGAAAGCAATCAGCCCCAGCATTTT	.	.	TRBV27	TRBJ1-5
CASRPGTAGNTIYF	TGTGCCAGCAGACCAGGGACTGCTGGAAACACCATATATTTT	.	.	TRBV11-2	TRBJ1-3
CSVGALGADQPQHF	TGCAGCGTTGGGGCCCTGGGGGCTGATCAGCCCCAGCATTTT	.	.	TRBV29-1	TRBJ1-5
CASSFSPDTGELFF	TGTGCCAGCAGCTTTAGCCCGGACACCGGGGAGCTGTTTTTT	.	few	TRBV7-3	TRBJ2-2